This T cell receptor beta chain was recorded in a study of blood T cell repertoires in COVID-19 (dated by TCRdb to the early 2020s). Describing the broader study: Samples from collaborators originated in the United States, Italy and Spain and spanned both the acute and convalescent phases of COVID-19. The material from the prospective study consisted of cDNA or gDNA derived from T cells, B-cell-depleted T cells, or PBMCs. Subjects who had been exposed to COVID-19, were actively infected with it, or had recovered from it provided the deeply sampled blood TCRbeta repertoires that made up the dataset. A freely available public database, intended as a resource for researchers studying the immune response to SARS-CoV-2, is where the repertoires were released. Samples came from the ongoing ImmuneRACE study (first 160 participants) plus 1,254 subjects from 6 global collaborators. A de-identified subject ID, COVID-19 status, age in years and sex were almost always included in the sample metadata. Where HLA class I and class II types were available, the types were taken from metadata supplied by the sample provider, not from assay-based typing. The full study reports these points: How much clinical and demographic metadata was included differed by source and by participant, and the metadata was provided uncurated.

From the germline V gene, CDR1 is KGHSH and CDR2 is LQKENI. The CDR3 runs 13 amino acids, cysteine and phenylalanine included. Of all the DNA, just the CDR3 is kept, 39 bases in frame from base 1. V and J are truncated by 6 bases and 7 bases respectively, leaving an intervening sequence of 14 bases. TCRbeta CDR3 regions were amplified from genomic DNA using the immunoSEQ Assay, a bias-controlled multiplex PCR. The paper's data handling went like this. Nucleated cell counts per sample were estimated from amplification of reference gene primers within the assay. To quantify the absolute abundance of each unique TCRbeta CDR3 rearrangement, sequence reads were collapsed and filtered. For each sample, productive Simpson clonality was calculated by taking the square root of Simpson's diversity index across productive rearrangements. TCRdb holds this immuneACCESS table with in-frame rearrangements only. Some clones are missing; in checked studies, unresolved V genes explain under half, and the rest has no known cause. Clone size and V and J calls were adopted from that table, with D and trimming inferred from the DNA. This sample lists about 100,000 clones; about 86% were detected once. The ten largest account for over 10% of the sample.

As concerns this clone: The target of this receptor is not known. Nothing much larger sits one base from this clone, and base qualities are not available.

Each collaborating institution followed its own protocols to collect whole blood in K2EDTA tubes. For TCRbeta analysis, collaborators shipped samples as frozen whole blood, isolated PBMCs, or DNA extracted from either of those sample types. The clonotype comes from a woman aged 55-69 years in a cohort sampled during active or convalescent COVID-19. Input material: peripheral blood. The receptor chain draws on TRBV18 and TRBJ2-3, with a tentative D gene TRBD1 over 5 matching bases. The nucleotide sequence reads as follows: TGTGCCAGCTCCAAACAGGATTCAAATACGCAGTATTTT. Its coded protein is CASSKQDSNTQYF.